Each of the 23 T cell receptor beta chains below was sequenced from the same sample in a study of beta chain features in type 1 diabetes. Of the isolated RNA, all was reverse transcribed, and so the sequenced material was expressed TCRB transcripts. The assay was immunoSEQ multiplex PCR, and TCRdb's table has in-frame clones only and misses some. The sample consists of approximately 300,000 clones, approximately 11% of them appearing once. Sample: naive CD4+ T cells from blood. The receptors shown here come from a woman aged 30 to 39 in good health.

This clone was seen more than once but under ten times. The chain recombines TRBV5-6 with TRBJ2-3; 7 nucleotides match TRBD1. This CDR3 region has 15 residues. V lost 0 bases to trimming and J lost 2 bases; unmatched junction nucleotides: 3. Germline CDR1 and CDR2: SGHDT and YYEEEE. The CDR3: CASSLGTGLTDTQYF. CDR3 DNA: TGTGCCAGCAGCTTGGGGACAGGACTCACAGATACGCAGTATTTT.

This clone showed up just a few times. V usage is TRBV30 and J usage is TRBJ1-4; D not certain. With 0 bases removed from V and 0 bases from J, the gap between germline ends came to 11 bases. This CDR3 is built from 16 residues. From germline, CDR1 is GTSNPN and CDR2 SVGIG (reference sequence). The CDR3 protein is CAWSVIYNPTNEKLFF. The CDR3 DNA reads TGTGCCTGGAGTGTTATTTACAATCCAACTAATGAAAAACTGTTTTTT.

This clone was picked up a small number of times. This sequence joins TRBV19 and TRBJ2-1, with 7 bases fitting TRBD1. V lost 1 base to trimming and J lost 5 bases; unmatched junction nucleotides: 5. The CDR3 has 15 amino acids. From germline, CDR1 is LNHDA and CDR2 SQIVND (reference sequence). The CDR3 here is CASSIVAQGDNEQFF. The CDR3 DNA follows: TGTGCCAGTAGTATAGTGGCGCAGGGGGACAATGAGCAGTTCTTC.

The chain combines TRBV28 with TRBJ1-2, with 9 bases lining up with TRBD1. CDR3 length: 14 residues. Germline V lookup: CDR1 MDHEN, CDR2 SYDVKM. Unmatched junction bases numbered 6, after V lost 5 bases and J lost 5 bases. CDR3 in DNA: TGTGCCAGCAGTGCTGGACAGGGGTATTATGGCTACACCTTC. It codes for CASSAGQGYYGYTF.

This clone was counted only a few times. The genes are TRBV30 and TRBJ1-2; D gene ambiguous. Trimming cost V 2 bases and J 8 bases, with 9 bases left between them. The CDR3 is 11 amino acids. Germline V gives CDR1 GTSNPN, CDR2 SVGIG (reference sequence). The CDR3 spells CAWSSPKGYTF. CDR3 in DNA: TGTGCCTGGAGTTCCCCAAAAGGCTACACCTTC. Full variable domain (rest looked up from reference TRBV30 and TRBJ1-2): SQTIHQWPATLVQPVGSPLSLECTVEGTSNPNLYWYRQAAGRGLQLLFYSVGIGQISSEVPQNLSASRPQDRQFILSSKKLLLSDSGFYLCAWSSPKGYTFGSGTRLTVV.

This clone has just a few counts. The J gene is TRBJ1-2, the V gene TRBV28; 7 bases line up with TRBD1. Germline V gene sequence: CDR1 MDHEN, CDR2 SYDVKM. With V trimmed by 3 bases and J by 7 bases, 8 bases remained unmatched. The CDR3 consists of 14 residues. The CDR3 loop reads CASSLVGQYGGYTF. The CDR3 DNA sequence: TGTGCCAGCAGTTTGGTGGGACAGTATGGTGGCTACACCTTC.

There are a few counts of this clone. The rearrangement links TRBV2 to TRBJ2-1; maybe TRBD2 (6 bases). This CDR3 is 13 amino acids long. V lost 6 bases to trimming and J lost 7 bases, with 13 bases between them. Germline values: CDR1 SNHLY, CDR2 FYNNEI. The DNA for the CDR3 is TGTGCCAGCAGCGCCGGGACTCTTAATGAGCAGTTCTTC. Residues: CASSAGTLNEQFF.

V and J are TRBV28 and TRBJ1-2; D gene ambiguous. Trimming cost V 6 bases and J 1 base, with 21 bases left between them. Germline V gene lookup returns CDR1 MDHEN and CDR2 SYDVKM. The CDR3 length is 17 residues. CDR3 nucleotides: TGTGCCAGCAGGCGAAATCAGGCTGTTCCGGTTAACTATGGCTACACCTTC. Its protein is CASRRNQAVPVNYGYTF.

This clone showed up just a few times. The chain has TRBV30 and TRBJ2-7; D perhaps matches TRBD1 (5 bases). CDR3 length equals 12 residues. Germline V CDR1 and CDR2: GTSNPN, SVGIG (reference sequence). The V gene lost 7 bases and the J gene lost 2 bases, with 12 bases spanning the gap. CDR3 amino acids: CASSQDTYEQYF. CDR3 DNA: TGTGCCTCAAGCCAGGACACCTACGAGCAGTACTTC.

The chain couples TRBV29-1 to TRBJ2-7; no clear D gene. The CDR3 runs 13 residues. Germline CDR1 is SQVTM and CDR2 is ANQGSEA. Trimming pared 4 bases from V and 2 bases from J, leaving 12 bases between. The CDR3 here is CSVARVLAYEQYF. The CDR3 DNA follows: TGCAGCGTTGCCCGCGTATTGGCCTACGAGCAGTACTTC.

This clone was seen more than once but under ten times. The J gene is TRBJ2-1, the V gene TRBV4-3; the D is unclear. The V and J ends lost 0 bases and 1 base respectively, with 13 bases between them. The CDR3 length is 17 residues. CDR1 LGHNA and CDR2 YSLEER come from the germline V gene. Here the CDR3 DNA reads TGCGCCAGCAGCCAAGATCTCCCCCCTAGTTCCTACAATGAGCAGTTCTTC. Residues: CASSQDLPPSSYNEQFF.

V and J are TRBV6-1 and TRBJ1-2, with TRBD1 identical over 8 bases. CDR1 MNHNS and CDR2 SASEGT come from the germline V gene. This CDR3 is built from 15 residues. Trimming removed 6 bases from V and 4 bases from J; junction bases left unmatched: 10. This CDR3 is CASSDWTGLFYGYTF. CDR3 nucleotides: TGTGCCAGCAGCGATTGGACAGGGCTATTCTATGGCTACACCTTC.

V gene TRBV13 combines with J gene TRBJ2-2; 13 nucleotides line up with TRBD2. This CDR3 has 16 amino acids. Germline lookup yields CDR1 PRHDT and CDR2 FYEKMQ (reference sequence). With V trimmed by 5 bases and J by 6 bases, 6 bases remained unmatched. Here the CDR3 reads CASSPRLAGGPGELFF. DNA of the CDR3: TGTGCCAGCAGCCCGAGACTAGCGGGAGGCCCCGGGGAGCTGTTTTTT.

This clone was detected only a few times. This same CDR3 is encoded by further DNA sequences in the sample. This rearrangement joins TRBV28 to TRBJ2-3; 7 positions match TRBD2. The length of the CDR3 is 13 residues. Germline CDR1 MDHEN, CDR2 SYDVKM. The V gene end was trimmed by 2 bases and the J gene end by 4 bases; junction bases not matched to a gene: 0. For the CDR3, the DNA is TGTGCCAGCAGTTTAGCGGGGGCAGATACGCAGTATTTT. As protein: CASSLAGADTQYF.

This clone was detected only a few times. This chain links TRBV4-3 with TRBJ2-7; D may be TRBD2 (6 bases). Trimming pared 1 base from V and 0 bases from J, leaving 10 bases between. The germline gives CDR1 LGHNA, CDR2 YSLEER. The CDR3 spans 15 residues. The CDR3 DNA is TGCGCCAGCAGCCAAGTTGCGGGACGCTCCTACGAGCAGTACTTC. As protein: CASSQVAGRSYEQYF.

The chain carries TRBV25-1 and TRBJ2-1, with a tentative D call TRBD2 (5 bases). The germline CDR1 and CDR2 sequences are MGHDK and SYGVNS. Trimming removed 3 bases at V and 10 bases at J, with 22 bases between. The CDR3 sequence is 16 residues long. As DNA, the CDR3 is TGTGCCAGCAGTGATTCCGGCGGGCGAGGTGGGTGGGAGCAGTTCTTC. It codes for CASSDSGGRGGWEQFF. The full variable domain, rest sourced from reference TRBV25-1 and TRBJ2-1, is EADIYQTPRYLVIGTGKKITLECSQTMGHDKMYWYQQDPGMELHLIHYSYGVNSTEKGDLSSESTVSRIRTEHFPLTLESARPSHTSQYLCASSDSGGRGGWEQFFGPGTRLTVL.

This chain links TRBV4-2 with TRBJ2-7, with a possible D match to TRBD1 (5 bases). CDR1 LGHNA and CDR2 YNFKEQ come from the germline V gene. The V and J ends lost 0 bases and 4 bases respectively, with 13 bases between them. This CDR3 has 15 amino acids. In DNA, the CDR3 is TGTGCCAGCAGCCAAGATGGTGGCAGGGTGTACGAGCAGTACTTC. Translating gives CASSQDGGRVYEQYF.

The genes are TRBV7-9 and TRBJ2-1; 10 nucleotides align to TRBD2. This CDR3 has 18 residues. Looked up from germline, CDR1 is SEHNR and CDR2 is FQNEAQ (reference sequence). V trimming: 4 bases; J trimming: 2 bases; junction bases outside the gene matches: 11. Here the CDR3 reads CASSSKTSGQRAYNEQFF. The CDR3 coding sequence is TGTGCCAGCAGCTCGAAGACTAGCGGGCAACGCGCCTACAATGAGCAGTTCTTC.

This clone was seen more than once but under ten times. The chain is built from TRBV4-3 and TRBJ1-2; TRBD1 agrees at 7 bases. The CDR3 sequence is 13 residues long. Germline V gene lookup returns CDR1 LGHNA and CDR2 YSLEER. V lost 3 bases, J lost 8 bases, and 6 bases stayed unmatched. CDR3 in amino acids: CASSHDRAFGYTF. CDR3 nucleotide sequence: TGCGCCAGCAGCCACGACAGGGCTTTCGGCTACACCTTC.

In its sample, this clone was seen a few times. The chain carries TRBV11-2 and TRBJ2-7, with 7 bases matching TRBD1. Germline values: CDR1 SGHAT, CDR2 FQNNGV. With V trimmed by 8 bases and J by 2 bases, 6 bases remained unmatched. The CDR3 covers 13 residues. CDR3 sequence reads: CASGDRATYEQYF. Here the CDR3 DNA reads TGTGCCAGCGGTGACAGGGCGACCTACGAGCAGTACTTC. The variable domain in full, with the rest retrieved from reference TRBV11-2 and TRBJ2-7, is EAGVAQSPRYKIIEKRQSVAFWCNPISGHATLYWYQQILGQGPKLLIQFQNNGVVDDSQLPKDRFSAERLKGVDSTLKIQPAKLEDSAVYLCASGDRATYEQYFGPGTRLTVT.

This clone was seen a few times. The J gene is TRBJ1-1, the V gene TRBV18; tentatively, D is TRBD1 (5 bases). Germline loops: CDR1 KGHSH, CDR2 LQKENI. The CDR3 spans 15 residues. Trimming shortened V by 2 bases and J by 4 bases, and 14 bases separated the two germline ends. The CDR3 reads CASSPDLGQGTEAFF. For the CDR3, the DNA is TGTGCCAGCTCACCAGATCTGGGGCAAGGCACTGAAGCTTTCTTT.

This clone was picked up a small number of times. The CDR3 DNA reads as TGCGCCAGCAGCCAAGATTGGTCGCTAGCGGGAAACAATGAGCAGTTCTTC. It encodes CASSQDWSLAGNNEQFF. The rearrangement uses TRBV4-3 and TRBJ2-1; TRBD2 matches at 9 bases. Germline V gives CDR1 LGHNA, CDR2 YSLEER. The CDR3 is 17 residues long. Trimming took 0 bases from V and 5 from J; bases not matched to a gene: 8.

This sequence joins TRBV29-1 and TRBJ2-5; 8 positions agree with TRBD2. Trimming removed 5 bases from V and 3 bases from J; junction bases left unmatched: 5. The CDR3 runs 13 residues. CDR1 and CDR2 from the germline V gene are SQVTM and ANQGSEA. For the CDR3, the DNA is TGCAGCGTTAGGAGCGGGAGCGAAGAGACCCAGTACTTC. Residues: CSVRSGSEETQYF.